The clone carrying this T cell receptor (beta chain) has a handful of counts. Its antigen is unidentified. The CDR3 loop spans 13 amino acids. Trimming took 9 bases from V and 3 from J, leaving 15 bases between them. Germline V gene lookup returns CDR1 MDHEN and CDR2 SYDVKM. The library tagged each cDNA molecule with unique molecular identifiers. TCRdb redid the calling of the RACE reads with MiXCR, one entry per CDR3 protein. The sample has around 380,000 distinct CDR3 sequences; around 5.5% are singletons. Time point in this sample: pre-sensitization, week 0. Treatment denoted: therapeutic diphenylcyclopropenone sensitization with weekly scalp DPC. The data are from a study of human T cells and chemical hapten exposure. Study-wide findings and caveats: Controls had significantly fewer large CDR3 similarity clusters than were formed by expanded TCRs. Following DPC sensitization, TCRs present above 1 in 1000 frequency showed no change.

This clonotype was obtained from a woman aged 18 to 35 with alopecia areata. Some clones in this sample may be carry-over from other donors' samples. The chain has TRBV28 and TRBJ2-7, with D possibly TRBD1 on 5 matching bases. The sample here was whole blood, taken in connection with sensitization to the hapten diphenylcyclopropenone (DPC). The CDR3 spells CASTQRQFYEQYF. The CDR3 nucleotides read TGTGCCAGTACTCAGAGACAGTTCTACGAGCAGTACTTC. Full variable domain (outside the CDR3, taken from reference TRBV28 and TRBJ2-7): DVKVTQSSRYLVKRTGEKVFLECVQDMDHENMFWYRQDPGLGLRLIYFSYDVKMKEKGDIPEGYSVSREKKERFSLILESASTNQTSMYLCASTQRQFYEQYFGPGTRLTVT.